The rows below give T cell receptor beta chains drawn from one sample of a study of blood T cells in healthy people across ages. TCRdb redid the calling of the 5' RACE reads with MiXCR, one entry per CDR3 protein. The sample includes about 1,400,000 distinct CDR3 sequences, 35% to 45% seen only once; the top ten take roughly 8.2%. Sequenced sample: blood. The receptors here all came from a woman in her late teens or twenties in good health. CDR3s include the opening cysteine and the closing phenylalanine or tryptophan. The D gene is left open where the match is weak. Clone size is stated in some rows and not others, as once, few, many or a class when expanded.

V	D	J	size	CDR3	DNA
TRBV20-1	TRBD1	TRBJ1-5	NA	CSAAGTGGGGNQPQHF	TGCAGTGCTGCCGGGACAGGGGGAGGTGGCAATCAGCCCCAGCATTTT
TRBV10-3	TRBD1	TRBJ1-5	NA	CAISEPPGQGAPGFGVDQPQHF	TGTGCCATCAGTGAGCCCCCTGGACAGGGGGCACCGGGGTTTGGAGTTGATCAGCCCCAGCATTTT
TRBV10-3	TRBD1	TRBJ2-7	once	CAISDTTGTGDYEQYF	TGTGCCATCAGTGATACTACCGGGACAGGGGACTACGAGCAGTACTTC
TRBV27	TRBD2	TRBJ2-7	NA	CASSPLGGSFYEQYF	TGTGCCAGCAGTCCCCTGGGGGGGTCCTTCTACGAGCAGTACTTC
TRBV6-1	TRBD2	TRBJ2-7	NA	CASSPTFLAGFQYF	TGTGCCAGCAGCCCGACTTTTCTAGCGGGCTTTCAGTACTTC
TRBV6-1	NA	TRBJ2-5	NA	CASSEGIYKQYF	TGTGCCAGCAGTGAGGGGATCTACAAGCAGTACTTC
TRBV3-1	TRBD2	TRBJ2-1	few	CASSQTSGGALDEQFF	TGTGCCAGCAGCCAAACTAGCGGGGGGGCCTTAGATGAGCAGTTCTTC
TRBV18	TRBD2	TRBJ2-1	few	CASSPILLAVNNEQFF	TGTGCCAGCTCACCGATCCTTCTAGCGGTTAACAATGAGCAGTTCTTC
TRBV12-3/TRBV12-4	NA	TRBJ2-3	few	CASLRAPGVGKTDTQYF	TGTGCCAGCCTTAGGGCACCGGGGGTGGGCAAAACAGATACGCAGTATTTT
TRBV6-4	NA	TRBJ2-1	few	CASSKQGGHEQFF	TGTGCCAGCAGTAAACAGGGAGGGCATGAGCAGTTCTTC
TRBV10-2	TRBD2	TRBJ2-3	NA	CASSAFEAGVDTQYF	TGCGCCAGCAGCGCCTTTGAAGCGGGAGTTGATACGCAGTATTTT
TRBV10-1	TRBD2	TRBJ2-7	NA	CASSGTSGSGYSYEQYF	TGCGCCAGCAGTGGGACTAGCGGGAGCGGTTACTCCTACGAGCAGTACTTC
TRBV2	TRBD1	TRBJ2-7	NA	CASMRTGYEQYF	TGTGCCAGCATGAGGACAGGGTACGAGCAGTACTTC
TRBV6-4	NA	TRBJ1-2	NA	CASSDHSWGGGYTF	TGTGCCAGCAGTGACCACTCTTGGGGGGGTGGCTACACCTTC
TRBV25-1	NA	TRBJ2-7	NA	CASSAGTLAYEQYF	TGTGCCAGCAGTGCGGGGACCCTTGCCTACGAGCAGTACTTC
TRBV4-2	TRBD2	TRBJ2-3	NA	CASSQDGIAGSADTQYF	TGTGCCAGCAGCCAAGATGGTATAGCGGGAAGCGCAGATACGCAGTATTTT
TRBV20-1	NA	TRBJ2-7	few	CSAGRPDYEQYF	TGCAGTGCGGGGAGACCGGACTACGAGCAGTACTTC
TRBV29-1	NA	TRBJ2-5	many	CSVASAQETQYF	TGCAGCGTTGCCTCGGCCCAAGAGACCCAGTACTTC
TRBV3-1	TRBD2	TRBJ2-7	NA	CASSRAGTSGRAYEQYF	TGTGCCAGCAGCCGGGCCGGGACTAGCGGGAGGGCCTACGAGCAGTACTTC
TRBV5-6	NA	TRBJ1-1	few	CASSLRGTQYPNTEAFF	TGTGCCAGCAGCTTGAGGGGGACGCAATACCCGAACACTGAAGCTTTCTTT
TRBV25-1	NA	TRBJ2-6	few	CASSVQGANVLTF	TGTGCCAGCAGTGTACAGGGGGCCAACGTCCTGACTTTC
TRBV11-2	TRBD2	TRBJ2-1	NA	CASSLGAGAVYNEQFF	TGTGCCAGCAGCTTAGGGGCGGGAGCCGTCTACAATGAGCAGTTCTTC
TRBV30	NA	TRBJ1-2	NA	CAWSPGRPYGYTF	TGTGCCTGGAGTCCGGGACGGCCCTATGGCTACACCTTC
TRBV25-1	NA	TRBJ1-2	NA	CASSPGEPRGYTF	TGTGCCAGCAGCCCGGGAGAGCCAAGGGGCTACACCTTC
TRBV11-1	TRBD2	TRBJ2-1	few	CASRAMGGGIYNEQFF	TGTGCCAGCAGAGCCATGGGGGGAGGGATCTACAATGAGCAGTTCTTC
TRBV28	NA	TRBJ2-5	NA	CASSLPSDFRGETQYF	TGTGCCAGCAGTTTGCCTAGCGACTTTAGGGGAGAGACCCAGTACTTC
TRBV12-3/TRBV12-4	TRBD2	TRBJ2-1	NA	CASSSRGSGGTYNEQFF	TGTGCCAGCAGCTCCCGGGGTAGCGGGGGAACCTACAATGAGCAGTTCTTC
TRBV25-1	NA	TRBJ2-4	NA	CASSELAVGEQYF	TGTGCCAGCAGTGAATTAGCAGTGGGGGAGCAGTACTTC
TRBV7-8	TRBD2	TRBJ2-7	NA	CASSLAGGAEQYF	TGTGCCAGCAGCCTAGCGGGGGGGGCCGAGCAGTACTTC
TRBV7-9	NA	TRBJ1-2	NA	CASRMGTADGYTF	TGTGCCAGCAGGATGGGGACGGCGGATGGCTACACCTTC
TRBV20-1	NA	TRBJ2-7	NA	CSARESGTGSSYEQYF	TGCAGTGCTAGAGAGTCCGGGACTGGGAGCTCCTACGAGCAGTACTTC
TRBV5-5	TRBD1	TRBJ1-5	NA	CASRQGPYSNQPQHF	TGTGCCAGCAGACAGGGGCCTTATAGCAATCAGCCCCAGCATTTT
TRBV7-9	NA	TRBJ2-5	NA	CASTLDQTTETQYF	TGTGCCAGCACCCTGGATCAAACTACAGAGACCCAGTACTTC
TRBV28	TRBD2	TRBJ2-1	NA	CASSPRHLAGLKTQFF	TGTGCCAGCAGTCCCCGCCATCTAGCGGGGCTAAAGACCCAGTTCTTC
TRBV10-3	TRBD1	TRBJ1-5	NA	CAISESTGSQPQHF	TGTGCCATCAGTGAGTCGACAGGGAGCCAGCCCCAGCATTTT
TRBV5-1	TRBD1	TRBJ2-7	NA	CASSLDPRDRVPYEQYF	TGCGCCAGCAGCTTGGATCCCCGGGACAGGGTTCCTTATGAGCAGTACTTC